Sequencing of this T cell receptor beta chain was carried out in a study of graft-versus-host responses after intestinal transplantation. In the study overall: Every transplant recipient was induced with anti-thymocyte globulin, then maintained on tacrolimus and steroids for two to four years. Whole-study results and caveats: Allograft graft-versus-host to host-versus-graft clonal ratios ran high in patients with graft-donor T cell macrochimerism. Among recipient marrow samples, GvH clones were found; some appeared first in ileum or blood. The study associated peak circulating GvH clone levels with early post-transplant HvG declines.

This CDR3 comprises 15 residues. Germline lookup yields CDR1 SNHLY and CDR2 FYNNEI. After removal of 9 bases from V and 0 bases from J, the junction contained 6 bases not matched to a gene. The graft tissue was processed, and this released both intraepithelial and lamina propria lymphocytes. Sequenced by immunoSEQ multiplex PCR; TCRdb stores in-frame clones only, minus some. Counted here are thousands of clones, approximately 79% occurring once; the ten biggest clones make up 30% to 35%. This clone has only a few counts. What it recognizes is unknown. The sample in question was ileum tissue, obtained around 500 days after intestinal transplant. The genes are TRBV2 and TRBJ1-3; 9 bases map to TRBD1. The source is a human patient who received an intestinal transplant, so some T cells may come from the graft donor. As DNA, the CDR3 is TGTGCCAGAAGGGACAGGGCCAACTCTGGAAACACCATATATTTT. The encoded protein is CARRDRANSGNTIYF.